What follows is one T cell receptor beta chain and its context. The target antigen is unknown. The data derive from a study of cytomegalovirus exposure and HLA in healthy donors. Broader study findings: In an earlier analysis, about 87% or about 30%: the productive usage of most TCR beta V segments. Reportedly, diagnosis of cytomegalovirus status by the classifier showed high specificity and sensitivity.

This CDR3 comprises 14 residues. Germline CDR1 and CDR2: MNHNS and SASEGT. V dropped 6 bases and J dropped 2; count of bases not matched to a gene: 5. PCR involved 60 Vbeta and 13 Jbeta primers. The assay was immunoSEQ multiplex PCR, and TCRdb's table has in-frame clones only and misses some. The table lists under 150,000 clones, approximately 80% of them singletons. The origin of this receptor is a woman between 55 and 75 years old in good health and CMV-seronegative. This chain uses TRBV6-1 with TRBJ2-3; the match to TRBD1 covers 7 bases. Sequences were obtained from PBMCs. CDR3 DNA sequence: TGTGCCAGCAGGGGGACAGCGAACACAGATACGCAGTATTTT. It is translated as CASRGTANTDTQYF.